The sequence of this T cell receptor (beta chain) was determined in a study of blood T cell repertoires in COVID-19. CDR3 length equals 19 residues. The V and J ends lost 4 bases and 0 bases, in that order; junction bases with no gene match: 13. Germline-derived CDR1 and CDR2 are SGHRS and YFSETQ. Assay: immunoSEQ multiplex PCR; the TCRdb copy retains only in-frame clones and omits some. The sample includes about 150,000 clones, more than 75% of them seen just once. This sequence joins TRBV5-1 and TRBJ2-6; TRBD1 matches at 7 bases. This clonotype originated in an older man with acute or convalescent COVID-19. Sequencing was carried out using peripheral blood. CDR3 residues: CASSTATGALSSGANVLTF. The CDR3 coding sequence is TGCGCCAGCAGCACAGCAACAGGGGCCCTCTCCTCTGGGGCCAACGTCCTGACTTTC.